The clone carrying this T cell receptor beta chain has a handful of counts. Germline CDR1 SGHRS, CDR2 YFSETQ. CDR3 length: 15 residues. Trimming removed 0 bases from V and 7 bases from J; junction bases left unmatched: 3. Per the original methods: It was from reference gene primer amplification that nucleated cell counts were estimated. Sequencing used immunoSEQ multiplex PCR; TCRdb keeps in-frame clones, though not all of them. For V, J and clone size, that table is used; D and trimming come from the DNA. Of around 230,000 clones listed, around 88% were seen once; the top ten hold roughly 8.2%. These data are taken from a study of blood T cell repertoires in COVID-19. In the study overall: Nucleic acid was either cDNA or gDNA, and it came from T cells, B-cell-depleted T cells, or PBMCs.

The receptor was isolated from a woman between 50 and 59 years old with acute or convalescent COVID-19. The genes are TRBV5-1 and TRBJ1-6, with 8 bases lining up with TRBD1. The sequenced sample consisted of peripheral blood. The CDR3 loop is CASSLDDRGNSPLHF. The CDR3 DNA reads TGCGCCAGCAGCTTGGATGACAGGGGAAATTCACCCCTCCACTTT.